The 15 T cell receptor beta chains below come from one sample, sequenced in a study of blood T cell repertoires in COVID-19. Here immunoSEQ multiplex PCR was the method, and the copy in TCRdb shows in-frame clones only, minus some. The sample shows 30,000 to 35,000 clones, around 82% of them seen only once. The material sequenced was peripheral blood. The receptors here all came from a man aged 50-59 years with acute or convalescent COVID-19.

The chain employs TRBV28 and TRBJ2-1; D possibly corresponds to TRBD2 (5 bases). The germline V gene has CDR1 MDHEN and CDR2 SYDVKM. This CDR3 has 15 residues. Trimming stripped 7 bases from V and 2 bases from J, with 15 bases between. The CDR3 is CASMVGGPTYNEQFF. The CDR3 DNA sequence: TGTGCCAGCATGGTGGGCGGGCCTACCTACAATGAGCAGTTCTTC. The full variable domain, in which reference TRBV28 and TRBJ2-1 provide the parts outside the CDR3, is DVKVTQSSRYLVKRTGEKVFLECVQDMDHENMFWYRQDPGLGLRLIYFSYDVKMKEKGDIPEGYSVSREKKERFSLILESASTNQTSMYLCASMVGGPTYNEQFFGPGTRLTVL.

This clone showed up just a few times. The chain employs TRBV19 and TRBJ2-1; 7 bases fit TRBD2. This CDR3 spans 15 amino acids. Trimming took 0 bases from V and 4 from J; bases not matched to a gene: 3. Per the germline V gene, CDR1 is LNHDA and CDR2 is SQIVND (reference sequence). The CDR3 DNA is TGTGCCAGTAGTATAGATGGGGGGGTTTACAATGAGCAGTTCTTC. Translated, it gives CASSIDGGVYNEQFF.

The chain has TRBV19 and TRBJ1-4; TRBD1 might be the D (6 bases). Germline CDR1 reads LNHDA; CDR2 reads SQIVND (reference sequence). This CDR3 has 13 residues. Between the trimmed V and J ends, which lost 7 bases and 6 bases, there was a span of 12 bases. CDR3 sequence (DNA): TGTGCCAGTACAGGGGTAGATGATGAAAAACTGTTTTTT. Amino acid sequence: CASTGVDDEKLFF.

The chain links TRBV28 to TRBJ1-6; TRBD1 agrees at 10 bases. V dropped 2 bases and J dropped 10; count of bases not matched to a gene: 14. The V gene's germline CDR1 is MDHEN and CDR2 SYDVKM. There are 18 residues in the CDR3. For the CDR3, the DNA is TGTGCCAGCAGTTTAGGGGGCAAGACAGGGGGCGCAAGGTCACCCCTCCACTTT. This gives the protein CASSLGGKTGGARSPLHF. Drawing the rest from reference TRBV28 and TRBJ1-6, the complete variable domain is DVKVTQSSRYLVKRTGEKVFLECVQDMDHENMFWYRQDPGLGLRLIYFSYDVKMKEKGDIPEGYSVSREKKERFSLILESASTNQTSMYLCASSLGGKTGGARSPLHFGNGTRLTVT.

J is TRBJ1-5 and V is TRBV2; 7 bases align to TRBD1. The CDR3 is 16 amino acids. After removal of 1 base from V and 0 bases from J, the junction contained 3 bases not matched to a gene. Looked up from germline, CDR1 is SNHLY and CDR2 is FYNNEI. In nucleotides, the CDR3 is TGTGCCAGCAGTGAAGACAGGGGCCATAGCAATCAGCCCCAGCATTTT. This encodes CASSEDRGHSNQPQHF.

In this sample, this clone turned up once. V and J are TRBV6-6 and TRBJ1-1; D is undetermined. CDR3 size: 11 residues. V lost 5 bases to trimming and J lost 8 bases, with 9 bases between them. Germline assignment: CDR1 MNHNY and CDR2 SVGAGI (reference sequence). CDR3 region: CASSETGEAFF. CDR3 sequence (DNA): TGTGCCAGCAGTGAAACGGGAGAAGCTTTCTTT.

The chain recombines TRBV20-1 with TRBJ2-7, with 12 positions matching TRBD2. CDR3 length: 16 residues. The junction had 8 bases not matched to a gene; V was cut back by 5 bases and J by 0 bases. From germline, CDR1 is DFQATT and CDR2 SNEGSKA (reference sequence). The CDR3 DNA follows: TGCAGTGCTCGTGGGACTAGCGGGCTGAGCTCCTACGAGCAGTACTTC. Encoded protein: CSARGTSGLSSYEQYF.

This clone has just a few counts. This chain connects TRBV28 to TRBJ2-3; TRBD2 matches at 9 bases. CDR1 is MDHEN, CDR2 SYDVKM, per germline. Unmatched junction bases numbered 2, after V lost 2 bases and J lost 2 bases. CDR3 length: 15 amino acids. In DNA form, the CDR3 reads TGTGCCAGCAGTTTAGCGGGAGGGCACACAGATACGCAGTATTTT. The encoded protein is CASSLAGGHTDTQYF.

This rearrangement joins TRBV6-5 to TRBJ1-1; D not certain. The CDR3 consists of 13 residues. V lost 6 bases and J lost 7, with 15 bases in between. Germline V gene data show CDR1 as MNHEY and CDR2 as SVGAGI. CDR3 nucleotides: TGTGCCAGCAGGCGACCGGGAGTGAGTGAAGCTTTCTTT. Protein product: CASRRPGVSEAFF.

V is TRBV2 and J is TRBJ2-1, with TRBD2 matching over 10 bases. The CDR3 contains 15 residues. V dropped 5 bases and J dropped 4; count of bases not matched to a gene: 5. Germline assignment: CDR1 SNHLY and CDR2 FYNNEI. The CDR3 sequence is CASSPSGGAYNEQFF. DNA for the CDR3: TGTGCCAGCAGTCCTAGCGGGGGAGCTTACAATGAGCAGTTCTTC. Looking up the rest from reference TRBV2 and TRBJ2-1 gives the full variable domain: EPEVTQTPSHQVTQMGQEVILRCVPISNHLYFYWYRQILGQKVEFLVSFYNNEISEKSEIFDDQFSVERPDGSNFTLKIRSTKLEDSAMYFCASSPSGGAYNEQFFGPGTRLTVL.

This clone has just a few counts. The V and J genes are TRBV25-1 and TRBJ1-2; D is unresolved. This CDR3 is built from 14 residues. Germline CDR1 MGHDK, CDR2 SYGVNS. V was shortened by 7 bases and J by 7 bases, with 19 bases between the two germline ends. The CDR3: CASIGAGGPGGYTF. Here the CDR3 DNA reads TGTGCCAGCATAGGTGCGGGAGGCCCGGGTGGCTACACCTTC.

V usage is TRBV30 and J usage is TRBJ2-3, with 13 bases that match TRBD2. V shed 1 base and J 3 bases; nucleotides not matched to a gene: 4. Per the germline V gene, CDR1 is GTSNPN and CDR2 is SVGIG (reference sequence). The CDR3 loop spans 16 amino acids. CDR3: CAWSDRTSGRTDTQYF. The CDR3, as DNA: TGTGCCTGGAGTGACCGGACTAGCGGGAGAACAGATACGCAGTATTTT.

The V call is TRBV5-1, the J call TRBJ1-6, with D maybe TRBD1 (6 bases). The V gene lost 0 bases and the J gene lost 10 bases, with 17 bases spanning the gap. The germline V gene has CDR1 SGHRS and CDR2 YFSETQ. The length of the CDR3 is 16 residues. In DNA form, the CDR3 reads TGCGCCAGCAGCTTGGCCCACAGGGTGTCCGAGTCACCCCTCCACTTT. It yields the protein CASSLAHRVSESPLHF.

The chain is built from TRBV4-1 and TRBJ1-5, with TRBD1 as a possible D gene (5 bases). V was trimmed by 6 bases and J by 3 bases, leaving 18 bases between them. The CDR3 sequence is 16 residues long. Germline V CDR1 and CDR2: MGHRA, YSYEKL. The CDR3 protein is CASSLGQGSNNQPQHF. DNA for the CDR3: TGCGCCAGCAGTTTAGGCCAGGGAAGTAACAATCAGCCCCAGCATTTT.

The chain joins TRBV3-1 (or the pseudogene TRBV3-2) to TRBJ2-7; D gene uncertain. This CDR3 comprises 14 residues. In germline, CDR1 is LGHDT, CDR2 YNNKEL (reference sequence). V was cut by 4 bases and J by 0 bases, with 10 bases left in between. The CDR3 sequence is CASSPTVSSYEQYF. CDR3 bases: TGTGCCAGCAGCCCTACCGTGAGCTCCTACGAGCAGTACTTC.